The 23 T cell receptor beta chains below come from one sample, sequenced in a study of human T cells and chemical hapten exposure. The total RNA was obtained from whole blood that was not fractionated. Each CDR3 protein gets one entry after TCRdb re-called the 5' RACE reads with MiXCR. This sample carries about 110,000 distinct CDR3 sequences, roughly 19% of them seen once, and the ten largest clones take 2.8%. All receptors derive from a human donor in good health.

In this sample, this clonotype turned up a few times. This chain links TRBV12-3 or TRBV12-4 with TRBJ2-5; weak D call: TRBD1 (6 bases). V was pared by 3 bases and J by 1 base, with 15 bases between. This CDR3 comprises 16 residues. CDR3 sequence: CASSFLTGSGQETQYF. The CDR3 coding sequence is TGTGCCAGCAGTTTTCTTACAGGGAGTGGCCAAGAGACCCAGTACTTC.

The table lists this clonotype with a few counts. V gene TRBV7-9 combines with J gene TRBJ2-3; D is unresolved. The CDR3 extends over 14 amino acids. Germline values: CDR1 SEHNR, CDR2 FQNEAQ (reference sequence). V gave up 5 bases and J gave up 2 bases, with 11 bases separating them. The CDR3 bases are TGTGCCAGCAGCCCCCGCGAAGACACAGATACGCAGTATTTT. Its translation: CASSPREDTDTQYF.

The genes are TRBV24-1 and TRBJ1-5; D gene unclear. There are 14 residues in the CDR3. V gave up 4 bases and J gave up 0 bases, with 6 bases separating them. Germline-derived CDR1 and CDR2 are KGHDR and SFDVKD. The CDR3 sequence: CATSDLVSNQPQHF. The CDR3, as DNA: TGTGCCACCAGTGACCTTGTTAGCAATCAGCCCCAGCATTTT.

This clonotype was seen at least ten times. The V and J genes are TRBV28 and TRBJ2-5; TRBD2 might be the D (6 bases). The CDR3 loop spans 13 amino acids. V lost 2 bases and J lost 14, with 18 bases in between. CDR1 and CDR2 (germline): MDHEN, SYDVKM. The CDR3 sequence: CASSLPRGMSPYF. The DNA for the CDR3 is TGTGCCAGCAGTTTACCGCGGGGCATGTCTCCATACTTC.

This clonotype was recorded a few times. The chain combines TRBV28 with TRBJ2-3, with D possibly matching TRBD2 (5 bases). Trimming stripped 3 bases from V and 1 base from J, with 23 bases between. Germline CDR1 MDHEN, CDR2 SYDVKM. The CDR3 is 19 residues long. The CDR3 spells CASSFVGDWTRQRTDTQYF. The CDR3 DNA is TGTGCCAGCAGTTTTGTGGGAGACTGGACCAGACAACGCACAGATACGCAGTATTTT.

This clonotype has more than one count but fewer than ten. The chain combines TRBV28 with TRBJ2-1; 7 nucleotides align to TRBD1. The CDR3 sequence is 15 residues long. V lost 6 bases, J lost 2 bases, and 7 bases stayed unmatched. Looked up from germline, CDR1 is MDHEN and CDR2 is SYDVKM. The CDR3 loop is CASRVGQDPYNEQFF. For the CDR3, the DNA is TGTGCCAGCAGGGTCGGACAGGACCCCTACAATGAGCAGTTCTTC.

This clonotype came up a few times. This chain uses TRBV20-1 with TRBJ2-7; 7 bases fit TRBD1. CDR1 and CDR2 from the germline V gene are DFQATT and SNEGSKA (reference sequence). Trimming at V came to 5 bases and at J to 7 bases, leaving 8 bases not matched to a gene. CDR3 length: 12 amino acids. The CDR3 sequence: CSAGTGVGEQYF. The CDR3 coding sequence is TGCAGTGCTGGCACAGGGGTGGGGGAGCAGTACTTC.

This CDR3 reads CASSVAGGVETQYF. The CDR3, as DNA: TGTGCCAGCAGCGTAGCAGGAGGGGTGGAGACCCAGTACTTC. The V call is TRBV9, the J call TRBJ2-5; D perhaps matches TRBD2 (6 bases). Germline CDR1 SGDLS, CDR2 YYNGEE. The V and J ends lost 0 bases and 5 bases respectively, with 11 bases between them. CDR3 length: 14 residues.

The chain links TRBV7-9 to TRBJ1-5; no clear D gene. Germline CDR1 SEHNR, CDR2 FQNEAQ (reference sequence). The V and J ends lost 5 bases and 6 bases respectively, with 17 bases between them. The CDR3 sequence is 15 residues long. CDR3 sequence reads: CASSEGRPGLQPQHF. CDR3 in DNA: TGTGCCAGCAGCGAAGGACGCCCCGGCCTTCAGCCCCAGCATTTT.

V usage is TRBV9 and J usage is TRBJ1-4, with 8 bases aligning to TRBD1. The CDR3 covers 14 residues. Germline V CDR1 and CDR2: SGDLS, YYNGEE. J lost 11 bases, V lost 0 bases, and 6 bases had no gene match. The CDR3 nucleotides are TGTGCCAGCAGCGTAGATGGACAGGGCTTTAAACTGTTTTTT. The encoded protein is CASSVDGQGFKLFF.

The chain links TRBV29-1 to TRBJ2-2; D remains unclear. The V gene lost 5 bases and the J gene lost 0 bases, with 7 bases spanning the gap. Germline-derived CDR1 and CDR2 are SQVTM and ANQGSEA. This CDR3 spans 13 amino acids. This CDR3 reads CSVCLANTGELFF. The CDR3 DNA sequence: TGCAGCGTTTGCCTCGCGAACACCGGGGAGCTGTTTTTT.

The V call is TRBV13, the J call TRBJ1-6; a possible D gene is TRBD1 (6 bases). The germline V gene encodes CDR1 PRHDT and CDR2 FYEKMQ (reference sequence). V was pared by 5 bases and J by 5 bases, with 10 bases between. The length of the CDR3 is 14 residues. CDR3 loop: CASSHRVNNSPLHF. DNA of the CDR3: TGTGCCAGCAGCCACAGGGTGAATAATTCACCCCTCCACTTT.

V is TRBV27 and J is TRBJ1-1; the match to TRBD1 covers 9 bases. V lost 4 bases and J lost 0; bases outside the gene matches: 18. The CDR3 loop spans 20 amino acids. Per the germline V gene, CDR1 is MNHEY and CDR2 is SMNVEV (reference sequence). CDR3: CASSSLGQGGNNGMNTEAFF. Written as DNA, the CDR3 is TGTGCCAGCAGTTCCTTGGGACAGGGAGGAAACAACGGAATGAACACTGAAGCTTTCTTT.

The chain employs TRBV6-5 and TRBJ1-4; 9 bases fit TRBD1. In germline, CDR1 is MNHEY, CDR2 SVGAGI. Losses at the gene ends were 5 bases for V and 5 bases for J; bases not matched to a gene: 3. This CDR3 has 14 amino acids. CDR3 in amino acids: CASSADRGNEKLFF. The CDR3 bases are TGTGCCAGCAGTGCGGACAGGGGAAATGAAAAACTGTTTTTT.

In this sample, this clonotype turned up a few times. V and J are TRBV19 and TRBJ2-3; 9 positions agree with TRBD1. V shed 7 bases, J shed 13 bases, and the junction held 12 bases outside the gene matches. From germline, CDR1 is LNHDA and CDR2 SQIVND (reference sequence). There are 13 residues in the CDR3. The CDR3 protein is CASTAGTGLGEYF. CDR3 nucleotide sequence: TGTGCCAGTACCGCCGGGACAGGGCTGGGAGAGTATTTT.

The chain joins TRBV6-5 to TRBJ1-1, with D perhaps matching TRBD1 (6 bases). Trimming removed 7 bases from V and 1 base from J, with 22 bases in between. This CDR3 has 17 residues. Germline V gene data show CDR1 as MNHEY and CDR2 as SVGAGI. The CDR3 loop is CASKGGISALQNTEAFF. CDR3 nucleotides: TGTGCCAGCAAAGGGGGGATCAGCGCACTCCAGAACACTGAAGCTTTCTTT.

The chain uses TRBV7-3 and TRBJ2-3, with 9 nucleotides matching TRBD2. The CDR3 covers 13 residues. Germline V gene lookup returns CDR1 SGHTA and CDR2 FQGTGA. The J segment lost 3 bases and the V segment lost 8 bases, leaving 3 bases of the junction unmatched. In DNA, the CDR3 is TGTGCCAGCGGGGCGGGAGGGACAGATACGCAGTATTTT. Its protein product is CASGAGGTDTQYF.

This clonotype was counted between two and nine times. The CDR3 sequence: CASSTTLSRNSPLHF. As DNA, the CDR3 is TGTGCCAGTAGCACAACGTTGTCGAGGAATTCACCCCTCCACTTT. The V gene is TRBV19, the J gene TRBJ1-6; no firm D call. The germline CDR1 and CDR2 sequences are LNHDA and SQIVND (reference sequence). V lost 6 bases and J lost 7, with 16 bases in between. CDR3 length: 15 residues. Full variable domain (remainder filled in from reference TRBV19 and TRBJ1-6): DGGITQSPKYLFRKEGQNVTLSCEQNLNHDAMYWYRQDPGQGLRLIYYSQIVNDFQKGDIAEGYSVSREKKESFPLTVTSAQKNPTAFYLCASSTTLSRNSPLHFGNGTRLTVT.

The V gene is TRBV20-1, the J gene TRBJ2-3, with D maybe TRBD2 (6 bases). From germline, CDR1 is DFQATT and CDR2 SNEGSKA (reference sequence). The CDR3 length is 16 residues. The ends were cut back, 0 bases at V and 0 bases at J, with 13 bases in the middle. The chain's CDR3 is CSARDWRGTSTDTQYF. The CDR3 coding sequence is TGCAGTGCTAGAGATTGGAGAGGGACTAGCACAGATACGCAGTATTTT.

This clonotype turned up a few times. The chain carries TRBV6-5 and TRBJ1-1; the match to TRBD1 covers 10 bases. With 0 bases clipped from V and 1 base from J, the junction kept 5 bases outside the gene matches. The CDR3 has 17 amino acids. CDR1 and CDR2 from the germline V gene are MNHEY and SVGAGI. The CDR3 protein is CASSYSPRTGGNTEAFF. DNA for the CDR3: TGTGCCAGCAGTTACTCACCCCGGACAGGGGGGAACACTGAAGCTTTCTTT.

This clonotype was detected a few times. V is TRBV15 and J is TRBJ1-5; 8 nucleotides match TRBD1. This CDR3 has 14 amino acids. After removal of 5 bases from V and 5 bases from J, the junction contained 5 bases not matched to a gene. CDR1 is LNHNV and CDR2 is YYDKDF in the germline V gene (reference sequence). CDR3 nucleotide sequence: TGTGCCACCAGCGGTACAGGGGGAGATCAGCCCCAGCATTTT. Its translation: CATSGTGGDQPQHF.

This clonotype was counted a few times. V and J are TRBV29-1 and TRBJ2-1; D remains ambiguous. The CDR3 sequence is 14 residues long. Germline V gives CDR1 SQVTM, CDR2 ANQGSEA. V dropped 6 bases and J dropped 0 bases, with 12 bases sitting between them. CDR3 nucleotide sequence: TGCAGCGTCCCCGCCGGCAGCTCCTACAATGAGCAGTTCTTC. It yields the protein CSVPAGSSYNEQFF.

This clonotype has only a few counts. J is TRBJ2-2 and V is TRBV28; TRBD2 aligns across 12 bases. CDR1 MDHEN and CDR2 SYDVKM come from the germline V gene. The CDR3 covers 16 residues. After removal of 3 bases from V and 4 bases from J, the junction contained 3 bases not matched to a gene. Written as DNA, the CDR3 is TGTGCCAGCAGTTTTGGACTAGCGGGACCCACCGGGGAGCTGTTTTTT. This gives the protein CASSFGLAGPTGELFF.